One and the same sample provided the 21 T cell receptor beta chains below, sequenced in a study of regulatory T cells in long-lasting Graves disease. Time point: newly diagnosed GD, antithyroid drugs for less than 3 months. With RNA extracted from PBMCs as input, the TCR library was made. CDR3 regions were amplified by Arm-PCR using iRepertoire HTBI primers to build TCR beta libraries. TCRdb redid the calling of the multiplex PCR reads with MiXCR, one entry per CDR3 protein. The sample holds about 420,000 distinct CDR3 sequences, 15% to 20% seen once. This sample was shared with a second study, whose subject was T cells in Graves' hyperthyroidism and ophthalmopathy.

The starting material was peripheral blood mononuclear cells (PBMCs), obtained at new diagnosis, from a patient treated with antithyroid drugs. These receptors came from a woman under 30 with Graves disease.

In this sample, this clonotype turned up a few times. The CDR3 loop reads CATSRGYPTSGSYEQYF. As DNA, the CDR3 is TGTGCCACCAGCAGAGGATACCCTACTAGCGGGAGCTACGAGCAGTACTTC. The rearrangement joins TRBV15 to TRBJ2-7; 11 bases align to TRBD2. The CDR3 extends over 17 amino acids. Trimming at V came to 1 base and at J to 3 bases, leaving 8 bases not matched to a gene. Germline-derived CDR1 and CDR2 are LNHNV and YYDKDF (reference sequence).

This clonotype has a handful of counts. CDR3 nucleotides: TGTGCCATTGATAGCGGGAGGGCCGGAGAGACCCAGTACTTC. It translates to CAIDSGRAGETQYF. The chain recombines TRBV10-3 with TRBJ2-5; 11 positions agree with TRBD2. CDR3 length equals 14 residues. Looked up from germline, CDR1 is ENHRY and CDR2 is SYGVKD. The V and J ends lost 9 bases and 4 bases, in that order; junction bases with no gene match: 7.

Many counts were recorded for this clonotype. The chain couples TRBV27 to TRBJ2-7; unclear D gene. Germline V CDR1 and CDR2: MNHEY, SMNVEV (reference sequence). The CDR3 contains 13 residues. Trimming shortened V by 5 bases and J by 1 base, and 9 bases separated the two germline ends. CDR3 bases: TGTGCCAGCAGTCCCCGCAGTTCCTACGAGCAGTACTTC. Amino acids: CASSPRSSYEQYF.

In regard to this clonotype: This clone may be a read error of a much larger clone one base away. The chain is built from TRBV5-6 and TRBJ2-3; 11 nucleotides agree with TRBD2. Germline loops: CDR1 SGHDT, CDR2 YYEEEE. This CDR3 has 17 amino acids. The CDR3 here is CASSLVLAGGGTDSQYF. In DNA form, the CDR3 reads TGTGCCAGCAGCTTGGTGCTAGCGGGAGGAGGGACAGATTCGCAGTATTTT.

This clonotype was counted a few times. Mismatch with germline at one junction end may stem from a read error. The chain combines TRBV30 with TRBJ1-3, with unresolved D. The CDR3 sequence is 8 residues long. From germline, CDR1 is GTSNPN and CDR2 SVGIG (reference sequence). The CDR3 spells CSGNTIYF. CDR3 nucleotide sequence: TGCTCTGGAAACACCATATATTTT. Drawing the rest from reference TRBV30 and TRBJ1-3, the complete variable domain is SQTIHQWPATLVQPVGSPLSLECTVEGTSNPNLYWYRQAAGRGLQLLFYSVGIGQISSEVPQNLSASRPQDRQFILSSKKLLLSDSGFYLCSGNTIYFGEGSWLTVV.

This clonotype turned up a few times. The chain joins TRBV20-1 to TRBJ2-5; TRBD2 aligns across 7 bases. The CDR3 consists of 13 residues. The junction had 6 bases not matched to a gene; V was cut back by 6 bases and J by 2 bases. CDR1 is DFQATT, CDR2 SNEGSKA, per germline (reference sequence). CDR3 DNA sequence: TGCAGTGCACGGGACTACCAACAAGAGACCCAGTACTTC. Translated: CSARDYQQETQYF.

This clonotype came up a few times. This chain links TRBV4-3 with TRBJ2-3; D call uncertain. This CDR3 spans 14 amino acids. Germline lookup yields CDR1 LGHNA and CDR2 YSLEER. Deletions cut 0 bases from V and 2 bases from J, with 6 bases between. The CDR3 spells CASSQDTLTDTQYF. CDR3 coding DNA: TGCGCCAGCAGCCAAGATACCCTCACAGATACGCAGTATTTT.

This clonotype was observed many times. The chain couples TRBV28 to TRBJ1-2, with D perhaps matching TRBD1 (6 bases). CDR3 length: 13 residues. The germline CDR1 and CDR2 sequences are MDHEN and SYDVKM. The V gene lost 4 bases and the J gene lost 7 bases, with 13 bases spanning the gap. In DNA, the CDR3 is TGTGCCAGCAGTTCGCCCCGGGGGCTTGGCTACACCTTC. Translated: CASSSPRGLGYTF.

This clonotype showed up many times. This chain connects TRBV28 to TRBJ2-4; no clear D. Trimming cost V 3 bases and J 4 bases, with 10 bases left between them. The CDR3 is 14 residues long. Germline V gene data show CDR1 as MDHEN and CDR2 as SYDVKM. Written as DNA, the CDR3 is TGTGCCAGCAGTTTGGGGATCCCGAAAAACATTCAGTACTTC. Protein sequence: CASSLGIPKNIQYF.

This clonotype has a count of ten or more. This chain uses TRBV11-3 with TRBJ2-5; D is perhaps TRBD1 (6 bases). With 3 bases removed from V and 5 bases from J, the gap between germline ends came to 13 bases. Germline V CDR1 and CDR2: SGHNT, YENEEA. This CDR3 has 14 amino acids. The CDR3 DNA reads as TGTGCCAGCAGCTTCCGACAGGTGACGGAGACCCAGTACTTC. Translated, it gives CASSFRQVTETQYF.

This clonotype was observed a handful of times. The J gene is TRBJ2-7, the V gene TRBV15; TRBD2 agrees at 8 bases. Per germline, CDR1 LNHNV and CDR2 YYDKDF (reference sequence). The CDR3 loop spans 16 amino acids. The V segment lost 1 base and the J segment 1 base; nucleotides outside the gene matches: 6. As DNA, the CDR3 is TGTGCCACCAGCAGAGGGGTAGCGGGATTGTCCTACGAGCAGTACTTC. Residues: CATSRGVAGLSYEQYF.

This clonotype was recorded a few times. V is TRBV12-3 or TRBV12-4 and J is TRBJ1-3; D is unclear. This CDR3 contains 18 residues. V was clipped by 7 bases and J by 0 bases, with 22 bases between them. The CDR3 nucleotides are TGTGCCAGCACCCCATTAGACCAGTTAATCAGCTCTGGAAACACCATATATTTT. This translates into CASTPLDQLISSGNTIYF.

This clonotype has ten or more counts. This chain connects TRBV27 to TRBJ1-1, with D possibly matching TRBD1 (6 bases). The CDR3 covers 16 residues. Germline V gene sequence: CDR1 MNHEY, CDR2 SMNVEV (reference sequence). V was pared by 3 bases and J by 1 base, with 15 bases between. The CDR3 coding sequence is TGTGCCAGCAGTTTCAGTGGGGGCTTCGAGAACACTGAAGCTTTCTTT. Its protein is CASSFSGGFENTEAFF.

The chain joins TRBV7-2 to TRBJ2-3; 8 bases match TRBD2. The CDR3 covers 16 residues. Per the germline V gene, CDR1 is SGHTA and CDR2 is FQGNSA. The ends lost 6 bases at V and 1 base at J; junction bases unmatched: 9. The CDR3 sequence is CASRKKGLGRTDTQYF. The CDR3 DNA reads as TGTGCCAGCAGAAAAAAGGGACTAGGCCGCACAGATACGCAGTATTTT.

About this clonotype: This may arise from a read error, as a much more abundant clone is one base away. The genes are TRBV30 and TRBJ1-2, with D possibly matching TRBD1 (6 bases). The CDR3 runs 9 residues. CDR1 and CDR2 (germline): GTSNPN, SVGIG (reference sequence). V was cut by 6 bases and J by 9 bases, with 8 bases left in between. The CDR3 is CACGDSYTF. CDR3 nucleotide sequence: TGTGCCTGCGGGGACAGCTACACCTTC. The whole variable domain, filled in from reference TRBV30 and TRBJ1-2, reads SQTIHQWPATLVQPVGSPLSLECTVEGTSNPNLYWYRQAAGRGLQLLFYSVGIGQISSEVPQNLSASRPQDRQFILSSKKLLLSDSGFYLCACGDSYTFGSGTRLTVV.

The chain joins TRBV20-1 to TRBJ1-3, with 7 bases fitting TRBD1. The J segment lost 4 bases and the V segment lost 6 bases, leaving 6 bases of the junction unmatched. This CDR3 is built from 13 residues. Germline V gene lookup returns CDR1 DFQATT and CDR2 SNEGSKA (reference sequence). The DNA for the CDR3 is TGCAGTGCGCGAGGGACAGAAGGAAACACCATATATTTT. Encoded protein: CSARGTEGNTIYF.

This clonotype was counted ten times or more. This chain joins TRBV28 and TRBJ1-2; D remains unclear. The germline CDR1 and CDR2 sequences are MDHEN and SYDVKM. V dropped 6 bases and J dropped 1 base, with 3 bases sitting between them. CDR3 length: 11 residues. The CDR3 DNA follows: TGTGCCAGCAGAAGTAACTATGGCTACACCTTC. Translated, it gives CASRSNYGYTF.

This clonotype was detected only a few times. The chain uses TRBV6-2 or TRBV6-3 and TRBJ2-3, with 8 bases lining up with TRBD2. Germline CDR1 is MNHEY and CDR2 is SVGEGT. The CDR3 has 15 amino acids. V shed 7 bases and J 4 bases; nucleotides not matched to a gene: 10. As DNA, the CDR3 is TGTGCCAGCACACGCGGCGGGAGGAAGGCAGATACGCAGTATTTT. Amino acids: CASTRGGRKADTQYF.

A few counts support this clonotype. The chain's CDR3 is CASSLDYSEQFF. The CDR3 DNA follows: TGTGCCAGCAGTTTGGACTATTCTGAGCAGTTCTTC. V and J are TRBV27 and TRBJ2-1; possibly TRBD2 for D (6 bases). Germline-derived CDR1 and CDR2 are MNHEY and SMNVEV (reference sequence). CDR3 length equals 12 residues. V was shortened by 3 bases and J by 9 bases, with 9 bases between the two germline ends.

This chain connects TRBV7-6 to TRBJ2-5; D remains ambiguous. The CDR3 covers 14 residues. Germline V gives CDR1 SGHVS, CDR2 FNYEAQ. Trimming stripped 5 bases from V and 2 bases from J, with 12 bases between. The CDR3 DNA reads as TGTGCCAGCAGCCTCTTTAAGATTCAAGAGACCCAGTACTTC. This sequence encodes CASSLFKIQETQYF.

This clonotype was seen a few times. CDR3 in amino acids: CASSAGGVSNQPQHF. CDR3 nucleotides: TGTGCCAGCAGTGCCGGGGGGGTTAGCAATCAGCCCCAGCATTTT. V and J are TRBV6-1 and TRBJ1-5; D is possibly TRBD1 (5 bases). Trimming removed 4 bases at V and 0 bases at J, with 10 bases between. Germline V lookup: CDR1 MNHNS, CDR2 SASEGT. CDR3 length: 15 amino acids.